The 10 T cell receptor beta chains presented below share a single source sample, sequenced in a study of blood T cell repertoires in COVID-19. Here immunoSEQ multiplex PCR was the method, and the copy in TCRdb shows in-frame clones only, minus some. This table holds about 250,000 clones, over 90% found once. The sample taken for sequencing was peripheral blood. These receptors all stem from a man aged 25 to 45 with COVID-19, enrolled during active disease.

This chain uses TRBV3-1 (or the pseudogene TRBV3-2) with TRBJ2-2; D might be TRBD1 (5 bases). This CDR3 contains 15 residues. Per the germline V gene, CDR1 is LGHDT and CDR2 is YNNKEL (reference sequence). The ends were cut back, 2 bases at V and 3 bases at J, with 10 bases in the middle. The chain's CDR3 is CASSQFDRHTGELFF. The CDR3 nucleotides are TGTGCCAGCAGCCAATTTGACAGACACACCGGGGAGCTGTTTTTT.

About this clone: The sample holds other DNA sequences that translate to the same CDR3. This chain joins TRBV19 and TRBJ1-2; D remains unclear. Germline values: CDR1 LNHDA, CDR2 SQIVND (reference sequence). This CDR3 spans 12 amino acids. Trimming left V 6 bases short and J 2 bases short, with 7 bases between. CDR3 protein: CASRTGNYGYTF. The CDR3, as DNA: TGTGCCAGTAGGACCGGGAACTATGGCTACACCTTC.

This chain uses TRBV7-3 with TRBJ1-5, with D uncertain. V shed 1 base and J shed 0 bases, with 13 bases lying between them. Germline V gene sequence: CDR1 SGHTA, CDR2 FQGTGA. There are 17 residues in the CDR3. The CDR3 region is CASSLIFRNDSNQPQHF. The CDR3 region has the DNA TGTGCCAGCAGCTTAATTTTCAGGAACGATAGCAATCAGCCCCAGCATTTT.

This chain connects TRBV6-6 to TRBJ1-1; no firm D call. This CDR3 is built from 13 residues. The germline CDR1 and CDR2 sequences are MNHNY and SVGAGI (reference sequence). The V gene lost 6 bases and the J gene lost 1 base, with 9 bases spanning the gap. CDR3 sequence reads: CASRQQSNTEAFF. CDR3 coding DNA: TGTGCCAGCAGACAGCAGTCGAACACTGAAGCTTTCTTT.

The rearrangement uses TRBV19 and TRBJ2-7; unclear D gene. Germline CDR1 and CDR2: LNHDA and SQIVND (reference sequence). The V end lost 3 bases, the J end lost 1 base, and 7 bases lay between the germline ends. This CDR3 is built from 13 residues. CDR3 sequence (DNA): TGTGCCAGTAGTATCACACATTCCTACGAGCAGTACTTC. Encoded protein: CASSITHSYEQYF.

The chain joins TRBV18 to TRBJ2-5, with a weak D call TRBD2 (5 bases). V lost 3 bases and J 5 bases, leaving 13 bases between the germline ends. The CDR3 is 14 residues long. CDR1 and CDR2 (germline): KGHSH, LQKENI. The DNA for the CDR3 is TGTGCCAGCTCACCGCCGGCTAGGGAGGAGACCCAGTACTTC. Protein product: CASSPPAREETQYF. The full variable domain, rest sourced from reference TRBV18 and TRBJ2-5, is NAGVMQNPRHLVRRRGQEARLRCSPMKGHSHVYWYRQLPEEGLKFMVYLQKENIIDESGMPKERFSAEFPKEGPSILRIQQVVRGDSAAYFCASSPPAREETQYFGPGTRLLVL.

The chain uses TRBV6-5 and TRBJ1-2; 7 positions match TRBD1. In germline, CDR1 is MNHEY, CDR2 SVGAGI. The V segment lost 6 bases and the J segment 2 bases; nucleotides outside the gene matches: 0. The CDR3 totals 12 residues. As DNA, the CDR3 is TGTGCCAGCAGGGGACAGAACTATGGCTACACCTTC. Encoded protein: CASRGQNYGYTF.

The chain carries TRBV9 and TRBJ1-1; a possible D gene is TRBD1 (6 bases). The CDR3 sequence is 12 residues long. V was clipped by 0 bases and J by 9 bases, with 9 bases between them. Looked up from germline, CDR1 is SGDLS and CDR2 is YYNGEE. The CDR3 loop reads CASSVEGTKAFF. Written as DNA, the CDR3 is TGTGCCAGCAGCGTAGAGGGGACAAAAGCTTTCTTT.

This chain uses TRBV6-5 with TRBJ1-2; no reliable D call. In germline, CDR1 is MNHEY, CDR2 SVGAGI. The germline V and J ends were trimmed by 0 bases and 3 bases, with 11 bases remaining between them. The CDR3 runs 15 residues. The DNA of the CDR3 is TGTGCCAGCAGTTACTCGACTCCTATCGACTATGGCTACACCTTC. Translating it yields CASSYSTPIDYGYTF.

The chain couples TRBV2 to TRBJ2-5; TRBD2 agrees at 12 bases. The CDR3 runs to 16 residues. CDR1 SNHLY and CDR2 FYNNEI come from the germline V gene. Trimming cost V 4 bases and J 1 base; bases outside gene matches: 4. CDR3 coding DNA: TGTGCCAGCAGTGGACTAGCGGGGGCCTTCCAAGAGACCCAGTACTTC. Its protein product is CASSGLAGAFQETQYF.